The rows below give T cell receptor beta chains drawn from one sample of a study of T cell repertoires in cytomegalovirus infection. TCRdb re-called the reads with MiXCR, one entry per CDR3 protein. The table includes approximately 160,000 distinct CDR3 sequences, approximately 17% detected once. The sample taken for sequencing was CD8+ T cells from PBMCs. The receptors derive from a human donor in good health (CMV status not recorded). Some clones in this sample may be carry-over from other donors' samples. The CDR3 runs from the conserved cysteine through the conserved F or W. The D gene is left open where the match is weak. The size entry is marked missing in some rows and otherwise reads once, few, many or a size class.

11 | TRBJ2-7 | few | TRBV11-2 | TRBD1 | CASNRGYEQYF | TGTGCCAGCAACAGGGGCTACGAGCAGTACTTC
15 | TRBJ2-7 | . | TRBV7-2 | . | CASSLEVLGLDEQYF | TGTGCCAGCAGCTTAGAAGTTCTGGGGTTGGACGAGCAGTACTTC
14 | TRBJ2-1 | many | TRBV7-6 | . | CASSLEDSYNEQFF | TGTGCCAGCAGCTTAGAAGACTCCTACAATGAGCAGTTCTTC
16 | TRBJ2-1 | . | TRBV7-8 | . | CASSFPSLTGGNEQFF | TGTGCCAGCAGCTTTCCCTCTTTGACCGGTGGAAATGAGCAGTTCTTC
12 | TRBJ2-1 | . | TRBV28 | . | CASRDPGTEQFF | TGTGCCAGCAGGGACCCCGGGACCGAGCAGTTCTTC
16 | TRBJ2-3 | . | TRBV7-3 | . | CASSLVGGSSTDTQYF | TGTGCCAGCAGCTTAGTGGGGGGCTCTAGCACAGATACGCAGTATTTT
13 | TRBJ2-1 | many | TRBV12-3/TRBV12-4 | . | CASSLAPGYEQFF | TGTGCCAGCAGTTTAGCGCCTGGTTATGAGCAGTTCTTC
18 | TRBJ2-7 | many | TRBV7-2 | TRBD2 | CASSLASGRGATRYEQYF | TGTGCCAGCAGCTTAGCTAGCGGGAGAGGGGCGACGAGGTACGAGCAGTACTTC
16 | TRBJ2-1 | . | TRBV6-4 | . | CASSRGTGYSYNEQFF | TGTGCCAGCAGCCGAGGGACCGGTTACTCCTACAATGAGCAGTTCTTC
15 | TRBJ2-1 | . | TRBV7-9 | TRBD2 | CASSPTGTRRSEQFF | TGTGCCAGCAGCCCGACGGGGACTAGACGGAGTGAGCAGTTCTTC
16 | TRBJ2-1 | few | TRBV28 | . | CASRPGRGASYNEQFF | TGTGCCAGCAGGCCGGGACGTGGGGCGAGCTACAATGAGCAGTTCTTC
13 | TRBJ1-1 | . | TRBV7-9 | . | CASSQERDTEAFF | TGTGCCAGCAGCCAGGAAAGGGACACTGAAGCTTTCTTT
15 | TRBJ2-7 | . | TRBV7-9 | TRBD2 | CASSHGTSGTYEQYF | TGTGCCAGCAGCCACGGGACTAGCGGGACCTACGAGCAGTACTTC
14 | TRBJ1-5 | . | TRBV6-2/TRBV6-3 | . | CASSHRDKGQPQHF | TGTGCCAGCAGCCACCGGGACAAAGGGCAGCCCCAGCATTTT
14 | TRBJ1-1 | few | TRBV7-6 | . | CASSPIGDNTEAFF | TGTGCCAGCAGCCCAATTGGAGATAACACTGAAGCTTTCTTT
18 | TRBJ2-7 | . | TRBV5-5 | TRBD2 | CASSPSQTSGGLTYEQYF | TGTGCCAGCAGCCCCTCGCAGACTAGCGGGGGGCTAACCTACGAGCAGTACTTC
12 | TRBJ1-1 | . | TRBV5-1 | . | CASSGGGGEAFF | TGTGCCAGCAGCGGGGGGGGCGGTGAAGCTTTCTTT
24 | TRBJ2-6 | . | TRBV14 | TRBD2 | CASSQVIKDTRTSGGTSGANVLTF | TGTGCCAGCAGCCAAGTTATAAAGGACACCCGGACTAGCGGGGGAACCTCTGGGGCCAACGTCCTGACTTTC
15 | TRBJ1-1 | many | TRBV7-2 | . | CASSQIGGLNTEAFF | TGTGCCAGCAGCCAGATAGGGGGATTGAACACTGAAGCTTTCTTT
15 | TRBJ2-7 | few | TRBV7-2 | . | CASRYGRFASYEQYF | TGTGCCAGCAGGTATGGGCGGTTCGCCTCCTACGAGCAGTACTTC
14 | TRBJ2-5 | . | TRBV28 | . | CASSGSGNQETQYF | TGTGCCAGCAGTGGGAGTGGGAACCAAGAGACCCAGTACTTC
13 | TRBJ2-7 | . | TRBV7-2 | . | CASRLQGSDEQYF | TGTGCCAGCAGGCTACAGGGCTCCGACGAGCAGTACTTC
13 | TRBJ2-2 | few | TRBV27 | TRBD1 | CASSQGAVRELFF | TGTGCCAGCAGTCAGGGGGCCGTGCGGGAGCTGTTTTTT
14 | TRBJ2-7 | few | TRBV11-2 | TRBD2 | CASSPGLAQYEQYF | TGTGCCAGCAGCCCCGGACTAGCGCAGTACGAGCAGTACTTC
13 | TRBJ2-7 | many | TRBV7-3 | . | CASSLRPSYEQYF | TGTGCCAGCAGCTTACGGCCCTCCTACGAGCAGTACTTC
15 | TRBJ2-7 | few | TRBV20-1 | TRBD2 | CSADTSEGGPYEQYF | TGCAGTGCTGACACTAGCGAGGGAGGTCCCTACGAGCAGTACTTC
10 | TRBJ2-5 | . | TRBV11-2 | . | CASSSGTVTF | TGTGCCAGCAGCTCCGGGACGGTGACTTTC
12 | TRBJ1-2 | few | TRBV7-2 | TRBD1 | CASSGQGPSYTF | TGTGCCAGCAGTGGACAGGGTCCGAGCTACACCTTC
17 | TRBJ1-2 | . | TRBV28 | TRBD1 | CASSLFSPSRDRDGYIF | TGTGCCAGCAGTTTATTCTCACCTTCCCGGGACAGGGATGGCTACATCTTC
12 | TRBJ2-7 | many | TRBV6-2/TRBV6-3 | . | CASSSTPYEQYF | TGTGCCAGCAGCTCCACCCCCTACGAGCAGTACTTC
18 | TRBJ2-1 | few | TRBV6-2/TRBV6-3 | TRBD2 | CASSYVAGDFTPGDEQFF | TGTGCCAGCAGTTACGTAGCGGGAGACTTCACCCCAGGCGATGAGCAGTTCTTC
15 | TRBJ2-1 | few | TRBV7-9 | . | CASSLSGDSYNEQFF | TGTGCCAGCAGCCTTAGCGGAGACTCCTACAATGAGCAGTTCTTC
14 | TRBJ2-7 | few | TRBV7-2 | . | CASSENLSSYEQYF | TGTGCCAGCAGCGAAAATTTGAGCTCCTACGAGCAGTACTTC
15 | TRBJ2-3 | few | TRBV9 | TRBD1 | CASSPRDRDQDTQYF | TGTGCCAGCAGCCCCCGGGACAGGGATCAAGATACGCAGTATTTT
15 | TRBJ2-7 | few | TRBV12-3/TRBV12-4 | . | CASSPYPRDSYEQYF | TGTGCCAGCAGTCCATATCCCCGTGACAGCTACGAGCAGTACTTC
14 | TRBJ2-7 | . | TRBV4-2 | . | CASSQVYSSYEQYF | TGTGCCAGCAGCCAAGTCTACAGTTCCTACGAGCAGTACTTC
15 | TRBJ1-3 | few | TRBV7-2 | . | CDSNLPGDSGNTIYF | TGTGACAGCAACTTACCAGGGGATTCTGGAAACACCATATATTTT
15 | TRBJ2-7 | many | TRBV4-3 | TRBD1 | CASSQERGPTYEQYF | TGCGCCAGCAGCCAAGAGAGGGGGCCTACCTACGAGCAGTACTTC
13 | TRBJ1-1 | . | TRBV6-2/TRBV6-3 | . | CATSGHLNTEAFF | TGTGCCACCTCGGGACATTTGAACACTGAAGCTTTCTTT
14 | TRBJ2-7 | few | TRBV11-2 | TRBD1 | CASRGGQGKYEQYF | TGTGCCAGCAGAGGGGGCCAGGGAAAATACGAGCAGTACTTC
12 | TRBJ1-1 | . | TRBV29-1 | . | CSVVTGRAEAFF | TGCAGCGTTGTGACGGGCAGAGCTGAAGCTTTCTTT
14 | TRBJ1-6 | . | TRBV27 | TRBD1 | CASSSHRGNSPLHF | TGTGCCAGCAGTTCCCACAGGGGAAATTCACCCCTCCACTTT
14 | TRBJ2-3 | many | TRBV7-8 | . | CATRQEWGTDTQYF | TGTGCCACCCGGCAGGAATGGGGCACAGATACGCAGTATTTT
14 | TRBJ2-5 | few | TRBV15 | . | CATSRDISQETQYF | TGTGCCACCAGCAGAGACATCTCGCAGGAGACCCAGTACTTC
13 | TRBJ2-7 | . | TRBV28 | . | CASSLAEAYEQYF | TGTGCCAGCAGTTTAGCGGAGGCCTACGAGCAGTACTTC